The 18 T cell receptor beta chains below come from one sample, sequenced in a study of T cell repertoires in aging, cancer and after chemotherapy. Rearranged V-D-J TRB sequences were amplified with a mixed TRB-A/B primer pool. Each CDR3 protein gets one entry after TCRdb re-called the multiplex PCR reads with MiXCR. Among around 1,800 distinct CDR3 sequences, 59% were seen once, and the ten largest hold roughly a fifth. Peripheral blood genomic DNA, not sorted cells or RNA, was the template. What was sequenced was blood. The receptors stem from a human donor with a blood cancer.

The CDR3 DNA is TGTGCCAGCAGTCCCGGGACAGGGGGCGTCACCGGGGAGCTGTTTTTT. Translating gives CASSPGTGGVTGELFF. This sequence joins TRBV7-6 and TRBJ2-2; 12 positions agree with TRBD1. Germline CDR1 and CDR2: SGHVS and FNYEAQ. Germline trimming cut 6 bases from V and 4 bases from J; bases unmatched to any gene: 6. This CDR3 spans 16 amino acids. Drawing the rest from reference TRBV7-6 and TRBJ2-2, the complete variable domain is GAGVSQSPRYKVTKRGQDVALRCDPISGHVSLYWYRQALGQGPEFLTYFNYEAQQDKSGLPNDRFSAERPEGSISTLTIQRTEQRDSAMYRCASSPGTGGVTGELFFGEGSRLTVL.

The chain couples TRBV29-1 to TRBJ2-7; D ambiguous. Deletions cut 4 bases from V and 2 bases from J, with 9 bases between. From germline, CDR1 is SQVTM and CDR2 ANQGSEA. This CDR3 contains 12 residues. The CDR3 nucleotides are TGCAGCGTTGGTGGCGGTCCCTACGAGCAGTACTTC. It is translated as CSVGGGPYEQYF.

The chain couples TRBV11-3 to TRBJ1-6; no definite D call. There are 13 residues in the CDR3. Trimming took off 5 bases at V and 5 bases at J, with 7 bases between the two ends. Looked up from germline, CDR1 is SGHNT and CDR2 is YENEEA. Here the CDR3 reads CASSKEDNSPLHF. DNA for the CDR3: TGTGCCAGCAGCAAAGAGGATAATTCACCCCTCCACTTT.

The J gene is TRBJ2-3, the V gene TRBV19; no clear D gene. This CDR3 is 15 amino acids long. CDR1 is LNHDA and CDR2 is SQIVND in the germline V gene (reference sequence). The V and J ends lost 1 base and 6 bases respectively, with 14 bases between them. The CDR3 here is CASSIAQSGSDTQYF. The CDR3 bases are TGTGCCAGTAGTATAGCGCAGTCCGGCAGCGATACGCAGTATTTT.

This chain links TRBV5-6 with TRBJ2-1; D is undetermined. CDR1 and CDR2 (germline): SGHDT, YYEEEE. V was clipped by 1 base and J by 15 bases, with 14 bases between them. CDR3 length: 12 residues. CDR3 protein: CASSLRANRRFF. The CDR3 DNA reads TGTGCCAGCAGCTTGCGGGCAAACCGGAGGTTCTTC.

This rearrangement joins TRBV30 to TRBJ1-6; 9 bases agree with TRBD1. V was clipped by 5 bases and J by 6 bases; unmatched bases: 11. Germline CDR1 and CDR2: GTSNPN and SVGIG (reference sequence). The CDR3 has 16 residues. CDR3 nucleotide sequence: TGTGCCTGGGGAGCCGGGACAGGGCGTCTTAATTCACCCCTCCACTTT. Amino acids: CAWGAGTGRLNSPLHF.

The V gene is TRBV5-4, the J gene TRBJ1-6, with D possibly TRBD1 on 6 matching bases. Germline-derived CDR1 and CDR2 are SGHNT and YYREEE (reference sequence). Deletions cut 9 bases from V and 9 bases from J, with 19 bases between. There are 14 residues in the CDR3. The CDR3 DNA reads TGTGCCACCCAGATGGGGGGCGAAGGTTCACCCCTCCACTTT. Its translation is CATQMGGEGSPLHF. The entire variable domain, with the rest obtained from reference TRBV5-4 and TRBJ1-6, is as follows: ETGVTQSPTHLIKTRGQQVTLRCSSQSGHNTVSWYQQALGQGPQFIFQYYREEENGRGNFPPRFSGLQFPNYSSELNVNALELDDSALYLCATQMGGEGSPLHFGNGTRLTVT.

This clonotype was counted between two and nine times. The chain employs TRBV12-3 or TRBV12-4 and TRBJ2-5; the D gene is possibly TRBD2 (5 bases). The CDR3 is 12 residues long. V shed 2 bases and J shed 11 bases, with 12 bases lying between them. The CDR3 loop is CASSLRFWEQYF. The CDR3 DNA reads TGTGCCAGCAGTTTAAGGTTTTGGGAGCAGTACTTC.

This clonotype occurred a few times. The CDR3 region is CASNQGRDGYTF. The CDR3 nucleotides are TGTGCCAGCAACCAGGGGAGGGATGGCTACACCTTC. V is TRBV5-6 and J is TRBJ1-2; maybe TRBD1 (6 bases). The ends were cut back, 6 bases at V and 6 bases at J, with 12 bases in the middle. The CDR3 sequence is 12 residues long. Per the germline V gene, CDR1 is SGHDT and CDR2 is YYEEEE.

The chain joins TRBV30 to TRBJ2-7, with D unresolved. CDR1 and CDR2 from the germline V gene are GTSNPN and SVGIG (reference sequence). Trimming pared 3 bases from V and 0 bases from J, leaving 9 bases between. CDR3 length: 13 amino acids. Here the CDR3 reads CAWSAGLSYEQYF. CDR3 DNA: TGTGCCTGGAGCGCAGGCCTCTCCTACGAGCAGTACTTC.

The chain couples TRBV5-4 to TRBJ2-3, with a weak D call TRBD2 (6 bases). The V end was cut by 4 bases, the J end by 7 bases, with 16 bases between. This CDR3 comprises 14 residues. Per the germline V gene, CDR1 is SGHNT and CDR2 is YYREEE (reference sequence). In nucleotides, the CDR3 is TGTGCCAGCAGCGCCGGACTAAACAAAAATACGCAGTATTTT. Its translation: CASSAGLNKNTQYF.

The chain uses TRBV15 and TRBJ2-7; 7 bases map to TRBD1. This CDR3 contains 15 residues. In germline, CDR1 is LNHNV, CDR2 YYDKDF (reference sequence). The CDR3: CATSRKDRIAYKQYV. The DNA of the CDR3 is TGTGCCACCAGCAGAAAGGACAGGATCGCCTACAAGCAGTACGTC.

This clonotype was recorded a few times. V usage is TRBV29-1 and J usage is TRBJ2-5; 10 bases align to TRBD2. This CDR3 is 15 amino acids long. Per the germline V gene, CDR1 is SQVTM and CDR2 is ANQGSEA. V gave up 3 bases and J gave up 6 bases; unmatched junction bases: 10. The CDR3 sequence: CSVEGRGLATKTQYF. For the CDR3, the DNA is TGCAGCGTTGAGGGTCGGGGACTAGCGACCAAGACCCAGTACTTC.

The chain couples TRBV12-3 or TRBV12-4 to TRBJ2-1; D not resolved. The CDR3 consists of 11 residues. The V end was cut by 5 bases, the J end by 6 bases, with 5 bases between. CDR3 loop: CASSPLNEQFF. The CDR3 coding sequence is TGTGCCAGCAGTCCCCTCAATGAGCAGTTCTTC.

This sequence joins TRBV5-4 and TRBJ2-2; TRBD2 agrees at 12 bases. V shed 5 bases, J shed 6 bases, and the junction held 2 bases outside the gene matches. The CDR3 runs 14 residues. The V gene's germline CDR1 is SGHNT and CDR2 YYREEE (reference sequence). The CDR3 DNA reads as TGTGCCAGCAGTCGACTAGCGGGAGCCGGGGAGCTGTTTTTT. As protein: CASSRLAGAGELFF.

V and J are TRBV7-2 and TRBJ2-3; 9 bases are shared with TRBD2. The J segment lost 3 bases and the V segment lost 4 bases, leaving 5 bases of the junction unmatched. This CDR3 region has 15 residues. Germline V gene lookup returns CDR1 SGHTA and CDR2 FQGNSA. In nucleotides, the CDR3 is TGTGCCAGCAGCTCCTGGACTAGCGTGACAGATACGCAGTATTTT. The encoded protein is CASSSWTSVTDTQYF.

In this sample, this clonotype is large. The chain recombines TRBV29-1 with TRBJ2-3; 8 nucleotides align to TRBD1. The CDR3 consists of 15 residues. J lost 0 bases, V lost 6 bases, and 8 bases had no gene match. Germline CDR1 SQVTM, CDR2 ANQGSEA. The CDR3 loop is CSVADRAISTDTQYF. The CDR3, as DNA: TGCAGCGTAGCGGACAGGGCCATTAGCACAGATACGCAGTATTTT.

This chain joins TRBV11-1 and TRBJ2-7; no reliable D call. The CDR3 runs 13 residues. Germline V gene sequence: CDR1 SGHAT, CDR2 FQDESV (reference sequence). Trimming removed 1 base at V and 7 bases at J, with 11 bases between. DNA of the CDR3: TGTGCCAGCAGCTTAGACGGGCCTAGAGAGCAGTACTTC. Translated: CASSLDGPREQYF.